This T cell receptor beta chain was identified in a study of blood T cell repertoires in COVID-19. Study details: Some COVID-19 samples were acute and others convalescent; all came from the United States, Italy and Spain.

This clone has a handful of counts. The CDR3 has 13 residues. Germline V lookup: CDR1 MNHEY, CDR2 SVGEGT. V lost 0 bases and J lost 10; bases outside the gene matches: 2. Methods used by the authors: From reference gene primer amplification, estimates of nucleated cell counts were derived. Only in-frame clones appear in the TCRdb table, and some are missing; sequencing was by immunoSEQ multiplex PCR. Clone size and V and J calls were adopted from that table, with D and trimming inferred from the DNA. The sample includes about 250,000 clones, around 83% of them seen just once. The TCR originated in a man in his forties with active or convalescent COVID-19. The chain recombines TRBV6-2 or TRBV6-3 with TRBJ1-5, with TRBD1 matching 8 bases. Sequences were obtained from peripheral blood. The CDR3 sequence: CASSYSGTGPQHF. The CDR3 region has the DNA TGTGCCAGCAGTTACTCTGGGACAGGACCCCAGCATTTT.